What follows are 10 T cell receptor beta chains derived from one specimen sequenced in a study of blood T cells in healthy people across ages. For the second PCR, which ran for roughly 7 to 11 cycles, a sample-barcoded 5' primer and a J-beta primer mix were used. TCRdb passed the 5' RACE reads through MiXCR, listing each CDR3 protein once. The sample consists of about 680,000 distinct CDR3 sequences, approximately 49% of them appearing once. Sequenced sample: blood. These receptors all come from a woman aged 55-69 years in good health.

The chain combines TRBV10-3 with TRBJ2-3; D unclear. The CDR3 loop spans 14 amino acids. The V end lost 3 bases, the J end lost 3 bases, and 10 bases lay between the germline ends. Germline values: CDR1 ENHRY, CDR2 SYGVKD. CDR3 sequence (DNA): TGTGCCATCAGTGACTCTGGGTGGACAGATACGCAGTATTTT. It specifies CAISDSGWTDTQYF.

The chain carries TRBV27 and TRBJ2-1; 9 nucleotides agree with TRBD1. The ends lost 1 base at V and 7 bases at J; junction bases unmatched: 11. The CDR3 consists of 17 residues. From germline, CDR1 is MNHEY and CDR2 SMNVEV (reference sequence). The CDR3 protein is CASSLLTPGQGGNEQFF. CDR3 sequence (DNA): TGTGCCAGCAGTTTATTAACTCCGGGACAGGGTGGTAATGAGCAGTTCTTC.

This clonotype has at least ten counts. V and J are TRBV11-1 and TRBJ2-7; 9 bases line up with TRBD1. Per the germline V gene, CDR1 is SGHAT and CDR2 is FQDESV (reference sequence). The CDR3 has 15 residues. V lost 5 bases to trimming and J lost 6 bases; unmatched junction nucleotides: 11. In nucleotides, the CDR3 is TGTGCCAGCAGCCAAGGACAGGGGACACGCCGCGAGCAGTACTTC. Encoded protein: CASSQGQGTRREQYF.

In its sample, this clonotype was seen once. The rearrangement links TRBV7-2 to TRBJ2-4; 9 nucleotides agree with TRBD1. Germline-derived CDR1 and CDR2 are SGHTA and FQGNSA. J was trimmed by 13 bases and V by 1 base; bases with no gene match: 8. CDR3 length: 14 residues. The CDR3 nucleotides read TGTGCCAGCAGCTTAGGGACAGGGGTGAATGAGCAGTACTTC. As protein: CASSLGTGVNEQYF.

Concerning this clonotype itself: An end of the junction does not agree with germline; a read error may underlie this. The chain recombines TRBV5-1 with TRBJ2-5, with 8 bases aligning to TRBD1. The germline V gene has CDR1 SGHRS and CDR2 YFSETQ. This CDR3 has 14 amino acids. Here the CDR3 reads CASSPSTGEETQYF. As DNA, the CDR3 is TGTGCCAGCAGCCCGTCGACAGGGGAAGAGACCCAGTACTTC.

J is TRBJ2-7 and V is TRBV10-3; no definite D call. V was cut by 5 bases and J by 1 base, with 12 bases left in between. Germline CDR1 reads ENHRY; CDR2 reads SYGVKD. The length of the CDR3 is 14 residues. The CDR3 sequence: CAISSGAQSYEQYF. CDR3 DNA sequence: TGTGCCATCAGTTCCGGAGCCCAATCCTACGAGCAGTACTTC.

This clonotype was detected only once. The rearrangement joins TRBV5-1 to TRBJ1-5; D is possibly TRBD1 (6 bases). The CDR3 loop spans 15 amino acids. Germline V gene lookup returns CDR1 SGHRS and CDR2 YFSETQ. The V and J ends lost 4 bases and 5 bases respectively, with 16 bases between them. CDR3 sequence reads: CASSPGSRGHQPQHF. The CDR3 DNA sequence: TGCGCCAGCAGCCCGGGCAGCAGGGGCCATCAGCCCCAGCATTTT. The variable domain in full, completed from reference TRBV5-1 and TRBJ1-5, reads KAGVTQTPRYLIKTRGQQVTLSCSPISGHRSVSWYQQTPGQGLQFLFEYFSETQRNKGNFPGRFSGRQFSNSRSEMNVSTLELGDSALYLCASSPGSRGHQPQHFGDGTRLSIL.

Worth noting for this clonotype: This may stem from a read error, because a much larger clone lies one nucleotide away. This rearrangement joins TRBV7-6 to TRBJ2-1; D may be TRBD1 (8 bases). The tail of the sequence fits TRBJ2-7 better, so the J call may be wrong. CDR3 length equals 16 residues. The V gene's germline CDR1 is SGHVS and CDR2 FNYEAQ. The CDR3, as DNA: TGTGCCAGCAGCACCAACAGGGGGGGAGGATACAATGAGCAGTACTTC. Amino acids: CASSTNRGGGYNEQYF.

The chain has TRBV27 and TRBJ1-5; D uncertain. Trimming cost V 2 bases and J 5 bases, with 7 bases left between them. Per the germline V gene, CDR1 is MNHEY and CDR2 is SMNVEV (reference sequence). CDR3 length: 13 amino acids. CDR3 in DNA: TGTGCCAGCAGTTTACGGGAGTATCAGCCCCAGCATTTT. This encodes CASSLREYQPQHF.

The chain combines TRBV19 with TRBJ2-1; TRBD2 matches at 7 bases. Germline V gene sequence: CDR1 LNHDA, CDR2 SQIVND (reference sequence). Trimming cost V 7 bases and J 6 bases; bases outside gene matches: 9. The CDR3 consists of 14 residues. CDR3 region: CASNMGRGVNEQFF. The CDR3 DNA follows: TGTGCCAGTAATATGGGGAGGGGCGTCAATGAGCAGTTCTTC. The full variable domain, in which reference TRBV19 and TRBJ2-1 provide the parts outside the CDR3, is DGGITQSPKYLFRKEGQNVTLSCEQNLNHDAMYWYRQDPGQGLRLIYYSQIVNDFQKGDIAEGYSVSREKKESFPLTVTSAQKNPTAFYLCASNMGRGVNEQFFGPGTRLTVL.